These 30 T cell receptor beta chains share one sample of origin, sequenced in a study of T cells in pancreatic ductal adenocarcinoma. Selected pancreatic ductal adenocarcinoma patients had undergone surgery without neoadjuvant therapy. The assay was immunoSEQ multiplex PCR, and TCRdb's table has in-frame clones only and misses some. Seen here are about 97,000 clones, about 95% observed once, and the top ten hold around 2.9%. Sample: PBMCs. The receptor set was obtained from a human donor with pancreatic ductal adenocarcinoma.

The chain employs TRBV7-9 and TRBJ2-3; possible D gene TRBD2, 5 bases. CDR3 length: 12 amino acids. The germline V and J ends were trimmed by 2 bases and 9 bases, with 9 bases remaining between them. Germline loops: CDR1 SEHNR, CDR2 FQNEAQ (reference sequence). Written as DNA, the CDR3 is TGTGCCAGCAGCTTACTCCGGGAAACGCAGTATTTT. Translation: CASSLLRETQYF. The whole variable domain, filled in from reference TRBV7-9 and TRBJ2-3, reads DTGVSQNPRHKITKRGQNVTFRCDPISEHNRLYWYRQTLGQGPEFLTYFQNEAQLEKSRLLSDRFSAERPKGSFSTLEIQRTEQGDSAMYLCASSLLRETQYFGPGTRLTVL.

The chain uses TRBV5-4 and TRBJ2-2, with TRBD2 matching 8 bases. The germline V gene encodes CDR1 SGHNT and CDR2 YYREEE (reference sequence). This CDR3 region has 14 residues. V shed 4 bases and J 8 bases; nucleotides not matched to a gene: 7. CDR3 in amino acids: CASSPAREVGELFF. The CDR3 coding sequence is TGTGCCAGCAGCCCGGCGCGGGAGGTAGGGGAGCTGTTTTTT.

The chain uses TRBV7-8 and TRBJ2-3; 9 nucleotides match TRBD1. The CDR3 sequence is 16 residues long. V gave up 5 bases and J gave up 0 bases; unmatched junction bases: 6. CDR1 SGHVS and CDR2 FQNEAQ come from the germline V gene. The CDR3 DNA reads TGTGCCAGCAGCCGGGACAGGGAACGGAGCACAGATACGCAGTATTTT. Protein product: CASSRDRERSTDTQYF.

The J gene is TRBJ2-2, the V gene TRBV7-3, with TRBD2 matching 9 bases. Germline V gene lookup returns CDR1 SGHTA and CDR2 FQGTGA. The CDR3 extends over 15 amino acids. V lost 5 bases to trimming and J lost 5 bases; unmatched junction nucleotides: 6. CDR3 loop: CASSRAGGGTGELFF. In DNA, the CDR3 is TGTGCCAGCAGCCGAGCGGGAGGCGGTACCGGGGAGCTGTTTTTT.

The chain carries TRBV19 and TRBJ2-5; TRBD2 is a possible D gene (6 bases). The CDR3 is made up of 13 amino acids. Germline assignment: CDR1 LNHDA and CDR2 SQIVND (reference sequence). V lost 5 bases to trimming and J lost 2 bases, with 9 bases between them. This chain's CDR3 is CASSWGRQETQYF. CDR3 sequence (DNA): TGTGCCAGTAGTTGGGGGAGGCAAGAGACCCAGTACTTC.

This clone has just a few counts. The V gene is TRBV28, the J gene TRBJ2-7, with D possibly being TRBD2 (6 bases). This CDR3 is 16 amino acids long. The V end was cut by 4 bases, the J end by 2 bases, with 18 bases between. Germline CDR1 reads MDHEN; CDR2 reads SYDVKM. CDR3 protein: CASSSRILGGTYEQYF. The CDR3 nucleotides are TGTGCCAGCAGTTCTCGTATCCTTGGGGGGACCTACGAGCAGTACTTC.

The chain joins TRBV5-6 to TRBJ2-7, with D tentatively TRBD2 (5 bases). Trimming took 5 bases from V and 3 from J, leaving 18 bases between them. Germline CDR1 SGHDT, CDR2 YYEEEE. This CDR3 has 15 amino acids. The CDR3 is CASRTRWRADYEQYF. In DNA form, the CDR3 reads TGTGCCAGCAGGACGAGGTGGCGGGCCGACTACGAGCAGTACTTC.

V and J are TRBV4-1 and TRBJ1-1; D possibly corresponds to TRBD1 (6 bases). Germline values: CDR1 MGHRA, CDR2 YSYEKL. This CDR3 comprises 12 residues. With 4 bases removed from V and 7 bases from J, the gap between germline ends came to 10 bases. The CDR3 sequence: CASSRTGIEAFF. The CDR3 DNA reads TGCGCCAGCAGCCGCACAGGGATTGAAGCTTTCTTT.

This chain joins TRBV19 and TRBJ2-7; D is perhaps TRBD2 (5 bases). Germline CDR1 reads LNHDA; CDR2 reads SQIVND (reference sequence). V lost 3 bases, J lost 6 bases, and 15 bases lay in between. CDR3 length equals 14 residues. The CDR3 loop is CASSMRAEGSEQYF. The CDR3 region has the DNA TGTGCCAGTAGTATGAGGGCGGAAGGTTCCGAGCAGTACTTC. Full variable domain (outside the CDR3, taken from reference TRBV19 and TRBJ2-7): DGGITQSPKYLFRKEGQNVTLSCEQNLNHDAMYWYRQDPGQGLRLIYYSQIVNDFQKGDIAEGYSVSREKKESFPLTVTSAQKNPTAFYLCASSMRAEGSEQYFGPGTRLTVT.

The rearrangement links TRBV30 to TRBJ1-4; D remains unclear. This CDR3 comprises 13 residues. Germline V gene data show CDR1 as GTSNPN and CDR2 as SVGIG (reference sequence). Trimming took 3 bases from V and 0 from J, leaving 5 bases between them. The CDR3 protein is CAWSGATNEKLFF. In DNA form, the CDR3 reads TGTGCCTGGAGCGGTGCAACTAATGAAAAACTGTTTTTT.

This chain uses TRBV27 with TRBJ1-1; D is ambiguous. CDR3 length: 15 amino acids. Trimming stripped 1 base from V and 0 bases from J, with 9 bases between. Germline-derived CDR1 and CDR2 are MNHEY and SMNVEV (reference sequence). The CDR3 DNA reads as TGTGCCAGCAGTTTATATAACGGTTTGAACACTGAAGCTTTCTTT. Protein product: CASSLYNGLNTEAFF.

CDR3 sequence reads: CASSTPRTGELFF. The CDR3 DNA sequence: TGTGCCAGTAGTACTCCGCGGACCGGGGAGCTGTTTTTT. The genes are TRBV19 and TRBJ2-2, with D unresolved. Germline-derived CDR1 and CDR2 are LNHDA and SQIVND (reference sequence). The V end was cut by 4 bases, the J end by 5 bases, with 8 bases between. CDR3 length: 13 amino acids.

J is TRBJ1-1 and V is TRBV19; D is unclear. The length of the CDR3 is 14 residues. V was pared by 6 bases and J by 3 bases, with 14 bases between. The germline gives CDR1 LNHDA, CDR2 SQIVND (reference sequence). The CDR3 DNA is TGTGCCAGTAGCCCCTCACTAGGAGACACTGAAGCTTTCTTT. This gives the protein CASSPSLGDTEAFF.

V gene TRBV15 combines with J gene TRBJ2-5; 10 positions match TRBD2. CDR1 and CDR2 from the germline V gene are LNHNV and YYDKDF (reference sequence). The junction had 8 bases not matched to a gene; V was cut back by 0 bases and J by 4 bases. The CDR3 spans 17 residues. The CDR3 DNA is TGTGCCACCAGCAGAGATAGGGATTTAGCGGGAGGAGAGACCCAGTACTTC. Translation: CATSRDRDLAGGETQYF. The full variable domain, its missing parts supplied by reference TRBV15 and TRBJ2-5, is DAMVIQNPRYQVTQFGKPVTLSCSQTLNHNVMYWYQQKSSQAPKLLFHYYDKDFNNEADTPDNFQSRRPNTSFCFLDIRSPGLGDTAMYLCATSRDRDLAGGETQYFGPGTRLLVL.

This clone has only one observation. The V and J genes are TRBV4-1 and TRBJ2-5; D unresolved. This CDR3 spans 17 amino acids. Per germline, CDR1 MGHRA and CDR2 YSYEKL. Trimming left V 1 base short and J 7 bases short, with 22 bases between. This chain's CDR3 is CASSQGFFSRRWVTQYF. CDR3 bases: TGCGCCAGCAGCCAAGGTTTTTTTAGCCGAAGATGGGTGACCCAGTACTTC.

The CDR3 here is CASSLDHGGEQYF. CDR3 coding DNA: TGTGCCAGCAGCTTAGACCACGGGGGCGAGCAGTACTTC. The chain links TRBV11-2 to TRBJ2-7, with TRBD2 as a possible D gene (6 bases). In germline, CDR1 is SGHAT, CDR2 FQNNGV. The CDR3 is 13 amino acids. V gave up 0 bases and J gave up 6 bases, with 9 bases separating them.

The rearrangement links TRBV11-2 to TRBJ2-4; maybe TRBD2 (5 bases). The V gene lost 2 bases and the J gene lost 5 bases, with 7 bases spanning the gap. This CDR3 comprises 13 residues. Germline loops: CDR1 SGHAT, CDR2 FQNNGV. CDR3 nucleotide sequence: TGTGCCAGCAGCTTAAGCGGCCAAAACATTCAGTACTTC. Its protein product is CASSLSGQNIQYF.

The gene calls are TRBV9 and TRBJ2-3, with a tentative D call TRBD2 (6 bases). The CDR3 has 15 amino acids. V gave up 1 base and J gave up 1 base, with 10 bases separating them. Germline CDR1 SGDLS, CDR2 YYNGEE. The CDR3: CASSVSEGRTDTQYF. In DNA form, the CDR3 reads TGTGCCAGCAGCGTATCGGAGGGGCGCACAGATACGCAGTATTTT.

Of note for this clone: Relative to the germline gene, one junction end is altered; a read error may explain this. The CDR3 region has the DNA TGTGCCGGCAGTACCCCCGGCGGGACCCAGTACTTC. Its translation is CAGSTPGGTQYF. The J gene is TRBJ2-5, the V gene TRBV6-5; D not certain. The length of the CDR3 is 12 residues. CDR1 is MNHEY and CDR2 is SVGAGI in the germline V gene.

The gene calls are TRBV11-2 and TRBJ2-2; unclear D gene. V dropped 8 bases and J dropped 2 bases, with 12 bases sitting between them. This CDR3 is 14 amino acids long. CDR1 SGHAT and CDR2 FQNNGV come from the germline V gene. This CDR3 reads CASSTGSNTGELFF. The CDR3 region has the DNA TGTGCCAGCTCAACTGGTTCCAACACCGGGGAGCTGTTTTTT.

This chain links TRBV28 with TRBJ2-4, with a weak D call TRBD1 (6 bases). The CDR3 has 14 amino acids. V lost 7 bases and J 0 bases, leaving 10 bases between the germline ends. The germline V gene has CDR1 MDHEN and CDR2 SYDVKM. This CDR3 reads CASIQGGAKNIQYF. CDR3 bases: TGTGCCAGCATCCAAGGGGGAGCCAAAAACATTCAGTACTTC.

The chain has TRBV5-1 and TRBJ2-1, with 7 bases matching TRBD1. The CDR3 covers 14 residues. V lost 4 bases to trimming and J lost 7 bases; unmatched junction nucleotides: 8. Germline loops: CDR1 SGHRS, CDR2 YFSETQ. The CDR3, as DNA: TGCGCCAGCAGCCACGGGTCGACAGGGAATGAGCAGTTCTTC. Its protein product is CASSHGSTGNEQFF.

The chain has TRBV6-1 and TRBJ2-3; D is perhaps TRBD1 (6 bases). The CDR3 extends over 16 amino acids. V dropped 0 bases and J dropped 4 bases, with 14 bases sitting between them. Germline values: CDR1 MNHNS, CDR2 SASEGT. DNA of the CDR3: TGTGCCAGCAGTGAAGCGCTGGGCAGGGGAGCAGATACGCAGTATTTT. This encodes CASSEALGRGADTQYF.

The chain uses TRBV6-1 and TRBJ2-7, with D unclear. The CDR3 is 12 residues long. Between the trimmed V and J ends, which lost 4 bases and 3 bases, there was a span of 7 bases. The V gene's germline CDR1 is MNHNS and CDR2 SASEGT. CDR3 nucleotides: TGTGCCAGCAGTGGGCTTGTCTACGAGCAGTACTTC. Protein product: CASSGLVYEQYF.

The chain recombines TRBV18 with TRBJ2-1; weak D call: TRBD1 (6 bases). CDR1 and CDR2 (germline): KGHSH, LQKENI. V lost 3 bases and J 0 bases, leaving 12 bases between the germline ends. The CDR3 sequence is 16 residues long. The CDR3 bases are TGTGCCAGCTCACCTACAGGGCTGAGCTCCTACAATGAGCAGTTCTTC. It codes for CASSPTGLSSYNEQFF.

The V gene is TRBV28, the J gene TRBJ2-5; weak D call: TRBD2 (6 bases). Trimming removed 4 bases at V and 5 bases at J, with 8 bases between. There are 12 residues in the CDR3. Germline CDR1 is MDHEN and CDR2 is SYDVKM. DNA of the CDR3: TGTGCCAGCAGTTCAGGGAGGGAGACCCAGTACTTC. Its translation: CASSSGRETQYF.

The V gene is TRBV5-1, the J gene TRBJ2-1; TRBD1 aligns across 9 bases. Germline CDR1 SGHRS, CDR2 YFSETQ. CDR3 length: 14 amino acids. With 4 bases clipped from V and 8 bases from J, the junction kept 7 bases outside the gene matches. The CDR3 here is CASSPSRQGDEQFF. The CDR3 DNA is TGCGCCAGCAGCCCTAGCAGACAGGGGGATGAGCAGTTCTTC.

The chain combines TRBV6-1 with TRBJ2-7, with D perhaps matching TRBD2 (7 bases). From germline, CDR1 is MNHNS and CDR2 SASEGT. Trimming left V 0 bases short and J 2 bases short, with 11 bases between. This CDR3 region has 15 residues. The chain's CDR3 is CASSEARGQPYEQYF. The CDR3 nucleotides read TGTGCCAGCAGTGAAGCGCGGGGGCAACCCTACGAGCAGTACTTC.

The chain is built from TRBV28 and TRBJ2-1, with a possible D match to TRBD2 (6 bases). Between the trimmed V and J ends, which lost 5 bases and 10 bases, there was a span of 12 bases. The CDR3 runs 12 residues. Germline V lookup: CDR1 MDHEN, CDR2 SYDVKM. This chain's CDR3 is CASSLRGSEQFF. The DNA for the CDR3 is TGTGCCAGCAGTCTACGGGGGAGCGAGCAGTTCTTC.

V is TRBV9 and J is TRBJ2-1; 8 bases agree with TRBD2. The CDR3 length is 15 residues. V was pared by 4 bases and J by 4 bases, with 7 bases of the junction left unmatched. Germline CDR1 is SGDLS and CDR2 is YYNGEE. For the CDR3, the DNA is TGTGCCAGCAGCCTTACTAGCGGAACTTACAATGAGCAGTTCTTC. Protein product: CASSLTSGTYNEQFF.